The clone carrying this TCR beta chain was found many times. Its antigen remains unidentified. The record originates from a study of human T cells and chemical hapten exposure. At the level of the study: The study patch tested 0.01% DPC on the upper back and read results at 6 days.

V lost 2 bases and J lost 7, with 15 bases in between. The CDR3 is made up of 14 amino acids. Germline V gives CDR1 MNHEY, CDR2 SVGAGI. Time point specified: patch test 3, about 24 weeks after DPC sensitization. Indicated treatment: therapeutic diphenylcyclopropenone sensitization with weekly scalp DPC. Study-level findings and limits: DPC sensitization produced no change in TCRs with frequency above 1 in 1000.

Individual cDNA molecules received unique molecular identifiers in the library. MiXCR, applied by TCRdb to the RACE reads, yields one record per CDR3 protein. The sample holds 70,000 or so distinct CDR3 sequences, roughly 11% seen once. The V call is TRBV6-5, the J call TRBJ2-7, with a possible D match to TRBD2 (7 bases). This sample comprised whole blood, obtained in connection with sensitization to the hapten diphenylcyclopropenone (DPC). This sequence originates from a woman between 50 and 59 years old with alopecia areata. Some clones in this sample may be carry-over from other donors' samples. The CDR3 loop reads CASSYQYGGQEQYF. In DNA form, the CDR3 reads TGTGCCAGCAGTTACCAGTACGGGGGGCAGGAGCAGTACTTC.